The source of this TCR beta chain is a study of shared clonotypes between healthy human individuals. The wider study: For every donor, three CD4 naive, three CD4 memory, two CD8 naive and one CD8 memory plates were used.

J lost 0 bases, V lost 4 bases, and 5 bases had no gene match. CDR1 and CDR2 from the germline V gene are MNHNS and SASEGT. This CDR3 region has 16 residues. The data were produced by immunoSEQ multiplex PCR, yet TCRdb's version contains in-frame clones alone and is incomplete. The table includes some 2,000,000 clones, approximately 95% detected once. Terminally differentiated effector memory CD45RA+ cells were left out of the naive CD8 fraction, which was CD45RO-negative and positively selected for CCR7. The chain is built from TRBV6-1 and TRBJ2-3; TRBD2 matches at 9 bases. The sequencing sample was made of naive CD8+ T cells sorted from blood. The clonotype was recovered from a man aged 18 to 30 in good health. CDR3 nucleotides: TGTGCCAGCAGTGGACTAGCGGTATCCAGCACAGATACGCAGTATTTT. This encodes CASSGLAVSSTDTQYF.